This paragraph reports one T cell receptor (beta chain). It was with 60 Vbeta and 13 Jbeta primers that the PCR ran. The assay was immunoSEQ multiplex PCR, and TCRdb's table has in-frame clones only and misses some. The table shows over 100,000 clones, with over 60% occurring only once. These data come from a study of cytomegalovirus exposure and HLA in healthy donors. J was trimmed by 7 bases and V by 3 bases; bases with no gene match: 3. The germline V gene has CDR1 SGHTS and CDR2 YDEGEE. The CDR3 contains 14 residues. The sequenced sample consisted of PBMCs. This clonotype was obtained from a male donor in good health and CMV-seropositive. The chain recombines TRBV5-8 with TRBJ2-1, with TRBD2 matching 11 bases. Here the CDR3 reads CASSSGLAVNEQFF. The CDR3, as DNA: TGTGCCAGCAGCTCGGGACTAGCGGTGAATGAGCAGTTCTTC.